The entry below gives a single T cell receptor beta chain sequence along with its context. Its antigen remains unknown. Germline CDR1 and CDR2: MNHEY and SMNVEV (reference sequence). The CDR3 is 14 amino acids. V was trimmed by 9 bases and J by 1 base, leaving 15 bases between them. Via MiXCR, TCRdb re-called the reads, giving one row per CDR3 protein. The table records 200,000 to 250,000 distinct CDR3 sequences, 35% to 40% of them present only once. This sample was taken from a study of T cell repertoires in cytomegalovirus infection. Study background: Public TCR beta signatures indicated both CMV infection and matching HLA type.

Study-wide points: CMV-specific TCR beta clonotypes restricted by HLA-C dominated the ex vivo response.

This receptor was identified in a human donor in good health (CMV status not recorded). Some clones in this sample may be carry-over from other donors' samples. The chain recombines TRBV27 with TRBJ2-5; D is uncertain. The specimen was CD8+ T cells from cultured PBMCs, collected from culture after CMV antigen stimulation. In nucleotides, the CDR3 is TGTGCCAGTGCCTGGGCACAGAGCCAAGAGACCCAGTACTTC. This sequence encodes CASAWAQSQETQYF.